This TCR beta chain was sequenced for a study of cytomegalovirus exposure and HLA in healthy donors (dated 2017 in TCRdb). Regarding the study in general: In an earlier analysis of approximately 640 of the donors, 250 to 300 Gb of sequence data and approximately 100 million unique TCR beta sequences from roughly 180 million T cells were reported. Roughly 300 gigabases of sequencing data and approximately 80 million unique TCR sequences were included in an early release covering 550 to 800 HLA-typed donors. Of the approximately 400 genotyped donors, more than 75% were placed in the genetic ancestry cluster associated with self-reported Caucasian donors. The aim of the study was to test whether cataloging public T cell receptors could identify signatures of past pathogen exposure. The study profiled the T cell repertoires of hundreds of subjects by immunosequencing and related them to cytomegalovirus serostatus. Along with the approximately 700-subject first cohort, a separate validation cohort of roughly 110 different subjects was used. To predict cytomegalovirus infection status, the study brought together high-throughput TCR immunosequencing, statistical association of individual TCRs with disease status, and machine learning. A later analysis re-analyzed previously published TCR beta repertoires from hundreds of donors and added high-resolution HLA genotyping to study TCR occurrence patterns. In the later analysis, no new phenotypic data were used to find candidate immune exposures; instead, reliance was placed on TCR beta sequences and their occurrence across donors. An earlier analysis of 450 to 750 of the donors used high-throughput TCR beta sequencing to judge whether each TCR beta V gene segment behaved as functional or pseudogenic. Donor age, sex, ethnicity and CMV serostatus were collected together with the repertoire data. A later genetic analysis used genome-wide SNP genotypes for about 60% of the 666 donors, treating that subset as a discovery cohort. Every discovery cohort repertoire had been produced on one sequencing platform. Class I and class II HLA loci were covered by the typing at four-digit resolution. Typing coverage varied by locus: roughly 620-640 donors for A, B, C, DRB1 and DQB1; approximately 520 for DQA1; more than 600 for DPA1; under 490 for DPB1. Five DR-DQ haplotypes were handled as single units for association and clustering because linkage in the cohort was strong. Across 300 to 400 genotyped donors of the cohort, an average of about 220,000 unique TCR beta nucleotide sequences per donor were sequenced, and approximately 17% of those sequences were non-productive.

The cohort consisted of 670 or so healthy bone marrow donors. Cohort members were all nominally healthy when sampled, although unrecorded immune exposures were likely present. The donor tested CMV seropositive and was one of the 289 seropositive cohort members. A peripheral blood sample was provided by each donor, and peripheral blood mononuclear cells were used for TCR beta sequencing. The Qiagen DNeasy Blood Extraction Kit was used to extract genomic DNA from the blood cell samples. The CDR3 measures 15 amino acids from cysteine to phenylalanine. Only the CDR3 region is kept as DNA, spanning 45 bases read in frame from base 1. CDR1 LGHNA and CDR2 YSLEER were looked up in the germline V gene. Trimmed from V: 4 bases; trimmed from J: 3 bases; junction bases lacking a gene match: 7. A remark on this clone: What this receptor recognizes is not known. No base quality values were provided; no much bigger clone lies one nucleotide off.

The method was the immunoSEQ multiplex PCR assay. For the multiplex PCR, a mixture combining 60 forward primers for TCR Vbeta segments and 13 reverse primers for TCR Jbeta segments was used. The CDR3 region of rearranged TCR beta genes was amplified from genomic DNA by a multiplex PCR assay. The Illumina HiSeq System was used to sequence the amplified TCR beta libraries as 87-base-pair reads. From the authors' description of their analysis: In a later analysis, about 80 million unique TCR beta chains were counted across the roughly 670 repertoires, and roughly 10 million of these chains were shared by at least two donors. To remove PCR and sequencing errors, raw reads were error-corrected and collapsed into unique sequences using a nearest-neighbor algorithm that merged closely related sequences. CDR3 sequences were aligned to IMGT reference sequences to assign V, D and J gene segments. For a sequence to be retained, at least a six-nucleotide match to both a V gene segment and a J gene segment was required. A rearrangement counted as productive if the CDR3 had no stop codons and remained in frame with V and J, and every other rearrangement counted as non-productive. Following IMGT convention, CDR3 was defined as the stretch from the second conserved V-encoded cysteine up to the conserved J-encoded phenylalanine. The earlier analysis of about 500 of the donors excluded sequences that lacked an unambiguous match to a single V gene segment. In an earlier analysis of roughly 500 of the donors, V segments were called functional above 56.7% productive rearrangements and were called segregating when the between-donor standard deviation exceeded 5%. To diagnose cytomegalovirus status from the catalog of TCR beta chain sequences, a statistical classification framework was built. A later analysis assigned V and J genes by comparing TCR nucleotide sequences with IMGT/GENE-DB human TR gene sequences. Using the TCRdist pipeline, a later analysis assigned CDR3 sequences along with most-parsimonious VDJ recombination scenarios. In a later analysis, each TCR beta chain was defined by its CDR3 amino acid sequence together with its V-gene family, and reads lacking a unique V-gene family were excluded. In a later analysis, 550 to 650 highly shared, low-generation-probability nucleotide sequences were removed to address suspected cross-contamination and a sequencing artifact. For each public chain, a later analysis derived a clonal expansion index from normalized ranks of inferred template counts within each repertoire. A later analysis computed generation probabilities with a VDJ recombination model fitted to out-of-frame rearrangements, and checked the results against IGoR. In a later analysis, hypergeometric tests were used to score TCR-TCR, TCR-HLA and TCR-CMV co-occurrence, with a repertoire-size bias correction applied to TCR pairs. To estimate false discovery rates, a later analysis permuted the HLA or CMV assignments 20 times. In a later analysis, co-occurring TCRs were grouped using DBSCAN, and TCRdist sequence similarity was added for clustering within HLA-allele-positive subsets. Repertoires with fewer than 30,000 or more than 120,000 public chains, plus five repertoires with anomalous nucleotide sharing, were excluded from co-occurrence clustering. Entries here come from immuneACCESS through TCRdb and include only in-frame sequences with V and J called. Some clones fail to appear in such tables; in the studies checked, an unresolved V gene covers under half of the shortfall, and the cause of the remainder is unknown. The D gene and trimming were derived from the DNA, and the V and J assignments and clone size from that table. This sample is represented by some 200,000 clones; under 70% of them were singletons. Approximately 2.5% of the sample rests with the top ten.

Summary of the overall study and its limitations: According to a later genetic analysis, donors in an Asian-associated ancestry cluster had fewer N-insertions in productive TCRs than the approximately 670-donor mean. According to a later analysis, parvovirus B19, influenza, CMV and Epstein-Barr virus appeared linked to several top co-occurrence clusters. According to the authors, the approach could potentially be generalized to other disease states and immunological phenotypes. In a later genetic analysis, a missense DCLRE1C variant was associated with V-gene and J-gene trimming of TCR beta chains, and the association was replicated in an independent cohort. Most TCR sequences were seen in very few donors, while some public TCRs were found in many individuals. A total of 150 to 200 TCR beta chains were listed by the study as associated with cytomegalovirus. In a later analysis, TCR association rates were found to vary across HLA loci, with the most associated TCRs seen for DRB1 alleles and the fewest for HLA-C alleles. In a later analysis, most CMV-associated TCR beta chains were found to appear HLA-restricted, with HLA associations seemingly driven largely by CMV exposure. The 87-base-pair reads could not distinguish some IMGT-functional V segments, including TRBV6-2 and TRBV6-3, so those segments were excluded. In vitro tests confirmed that a few of the cytomegalovirus-associated TCR beta chains recognize cytomegalovirus antigens. Broadly in line with IMGT annotations, most TCR beta V segments showed up in productive rearrangements about 87% or about 30% of the time in an earlier analysis of 450 to 600 of the donors. A further reported finding was that TCR beta sequences accurately predicted the HLA-A and HLA-B alleles for most subjects in the first cohort. Cytomegalovirus status was reported to be diagnosed by the classifier with high specificity and sensitivity in both the original and validation cohorts. The only immune exposure information available for the cohort was CMV serostatus. A cluster of highly shared sequence variants was judged likely to represent a technical artifact of the sequencing pipeline. In a later analysis, HLA-associated TCR beta chains were found to be more clonally expanded and to have lower generation probabilities than equally common non-associated chains. Linkage disequilibrium might explain the correlated functional status among segregating V segments, but an unknown experimental factor could not be ruled out. Strong co-occurrence of HLA alleles, especially DR and DQ, made assigning TCR associations to individual alleles difficult. Some 15 rarely observed V segments, including chromosome 9 orphons, were excluded from the earlier analysis of several hundred of the donors because counts were too low. A later analysis associated about 17,000 TCR beta sequences with specific HLA alleles at a false discovery rate of 0.05. In this cohort, only TCR beta chains were sequenced, and detectable features were limited by the absence of alpha or paired-chain data. Roughly uniform sequencing depth across donors was assumed in presence/absence analyses, although this assumption may not hold. Because HLA typing was unavailable for some donors at each locus, only the typed subset was used in association tests.

Source material: PBMCs. The rearranged segments are TRBV4-3 and TRBJ2-3; TRBD1 matches 7 bases in the middle. This receptor was taken from a man aged 35 to 55 in good health and CMV-seropositive. The nucleotides are TGCGCCAGCAGCCTTACAGGGGAATGGACAGATACGCAGTATTTT. This translates into CASSLTGEWTDTQYF.